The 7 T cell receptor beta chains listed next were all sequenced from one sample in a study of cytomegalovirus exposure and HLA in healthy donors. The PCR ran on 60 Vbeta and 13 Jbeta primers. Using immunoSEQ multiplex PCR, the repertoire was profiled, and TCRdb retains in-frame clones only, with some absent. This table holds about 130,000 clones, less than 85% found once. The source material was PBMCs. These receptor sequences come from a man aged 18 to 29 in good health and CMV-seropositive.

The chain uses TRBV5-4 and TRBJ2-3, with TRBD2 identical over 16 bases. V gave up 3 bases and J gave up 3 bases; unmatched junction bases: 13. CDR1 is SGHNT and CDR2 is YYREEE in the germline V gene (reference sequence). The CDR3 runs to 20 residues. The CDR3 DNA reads TGTGCCAGCAGCTCACAGGGACTAGCGGGGGGGCCCCTTTGGACAGATACGCAGTATTTT. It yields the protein CASSSQGLAGGPLWTDTQYF.

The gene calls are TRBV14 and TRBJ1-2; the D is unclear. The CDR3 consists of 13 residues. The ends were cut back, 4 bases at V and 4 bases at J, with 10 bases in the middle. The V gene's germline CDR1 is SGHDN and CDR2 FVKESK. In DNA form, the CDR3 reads TGTGCCAGCAGCCGGGCCGCTTCCTATGGCTACACCTTC. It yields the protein CASSRAASYGYTF.

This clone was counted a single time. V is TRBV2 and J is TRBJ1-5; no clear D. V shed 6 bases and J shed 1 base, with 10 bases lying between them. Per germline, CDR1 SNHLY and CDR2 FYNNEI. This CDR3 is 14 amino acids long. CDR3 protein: CASRERGSNQPQHF. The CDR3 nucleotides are TGTGCCAGCAGGGAACGGGGAAGCAATCAGCCCCAGCATTTT.

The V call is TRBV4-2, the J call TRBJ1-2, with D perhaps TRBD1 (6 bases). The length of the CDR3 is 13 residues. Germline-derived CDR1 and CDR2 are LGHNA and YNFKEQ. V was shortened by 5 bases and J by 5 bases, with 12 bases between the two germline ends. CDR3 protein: CASSARTVYGYTF. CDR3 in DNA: TGTGCCAGCAGCGCCCGGACAGTGTATGGCTACACCTTC.

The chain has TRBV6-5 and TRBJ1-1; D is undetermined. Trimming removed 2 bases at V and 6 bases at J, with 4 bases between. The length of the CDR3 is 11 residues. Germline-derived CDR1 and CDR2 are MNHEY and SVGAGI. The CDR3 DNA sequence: TGTGCCAGCAGTTACCTTGCTGAAGCTTTCTTT. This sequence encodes CASSYLAEAFF.

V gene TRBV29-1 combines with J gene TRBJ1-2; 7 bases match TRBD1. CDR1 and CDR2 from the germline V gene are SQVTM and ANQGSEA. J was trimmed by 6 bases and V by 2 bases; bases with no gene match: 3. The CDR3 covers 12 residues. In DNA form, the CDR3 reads TGCAGCGTTGAACAACAGGGGAATGGCTACACCTTC. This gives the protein CSVEQQGNGYTF.

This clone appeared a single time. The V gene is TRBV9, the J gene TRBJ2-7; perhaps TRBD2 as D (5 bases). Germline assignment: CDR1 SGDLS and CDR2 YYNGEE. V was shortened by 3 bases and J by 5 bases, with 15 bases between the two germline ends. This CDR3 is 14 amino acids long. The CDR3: CASSGRDSSDEQYF. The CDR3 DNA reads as TGTGCCAGCAGCGGCCGGGATTCCAGTGACGAGCAGTACTTC.